The rows below give T cell receptor beta chains drawn from one sample of a study of CD8 T cells in Susac syndrome. Each CDR3 protein gets one entry after TCRdb re-called the immunoSEQ multiplex PCR reads with MiXCR. Of some 450,000 distinct CDR3 sequences detected, more than 70% appear once; the ten largest clones hold more than 0.09%. The sequenced sample was CD8+ T cells from PBMCs. These receptors came from a human donor with multiple sclerosis. The CDR3 runs from the conserved cysteine through the conserved F or W. The order of the fields is V gene, J gene, D gene, clone size, CDR3 protein, CDR3 DNA. A D gene is named only where the DNA matches it firmly. The listing skips clone size in some rows; elsewhere it reads once, few, many or a size class.

V gene: TRBV6-1
J gene: TRBJ2-4
D gene: TRBD1
clone size: .
CDR3 protein: CASSEVWSGGRNIQYF
CDR3 DNA: TGTGCCAGCAGTGAGGTCTGGTCAGGGGGTAGAAACATTCAGTACTTC

V gene: TRBV11-2
J gene: TRBJ2-5
D gene: TRBD2
clone size: .
CDR3 protein: CASSSRDGGAGETQYF
CDR3 DNA: TGTGCCAGCAGCTCCCGGGATGGGGGAGCGGGGGAGACCCAGTACTTC

V gene: TRBV19
J gene: TRBJ1-4
D gene: .
clone size: .
CDR3 protein: CASSIPLDLSGEKLFF
CDR3 DNA: TGTGCCAGTAGTATCCCATTGGATCTTTCCGGTGAAAAACTGTTTTTT

V gene: TRBV3-1
J gene: TRBJ1-1
D gene: .
clone size: .
CDR3 protein: CASSATGPKITEAFF
CDR3 DNA: TGTGCCAGCAGCGCAACCGGACCAAAGATTACTGAAGCTTTCTTT

V gene: TRBV29-1
J gene: TRBJ2-6
D gene: .
clone size: .
CDR3 protein: CSVEDSGANVLTF
CDR3 DNA: TGCAGCGTTGAGGACTCCGGGGCCAACGTCCTGACTTTC

V gene: TRBV24-1
J gene: TRBJ1-5
D gene: .
clone size: few
CDR3 protein: CATSDWDRNQPQHF
CDR3 DNA: TGTGCCACCAGTGACTGGGACCGGAATCAGCCCCAGCATTTT

V gene: TRBV7-9
J gene: TRBJ1-4
D gene: .
clone size: .
CDR3 protein: CASSQAGVNEKLFF
CDR3 DNA: TGTGCCAGCAGCCAAGCGGGAGTTAATGAAAAACTGTTTTTT

V gene: TRBV4-2
J gene: TRBJ2-1
D gene: TRBD2
clone size: once
CDR3 protein: CASSQVAGDYNEQFF
CDR3 DNA: TGTGCCAGCAGCCAAGTGGCGGGGGACTACAATGAGCAGTTCTTC

V gene: TRBV19
J gene: TRBJ1-1
D gene: TRBD1
clone size: few
CDR3 protein: CASSAPTGWSEAFF
CDR3 DNA: TGTGCCAGTAGTGCGCCGACAGGGTGGAGTGAAGCTTTCTTT

V gene: TRBV25-1
J gene: TRBJ2-5
D gene: .
clone size: .
CDR3 protein: CASSEFFIGVGETQYF
CDR3 DNA: TGTGCCAGCAGTGAATTCTTTATAGGTGTGGGCGAGACCCAGTACTTC

V gene: TRBV4-2
J gene: TRBJ2-7
D gene: TRBD1
clone size: .
CDR3 protein: CASSQVPTGGRSYEQYF
CDR3 DNA: TGTGCCAGCAGCCAAGTTCCTACAGGGGGTCGTTCCTACGAGCAGTACTTC

V gene: TRBV20-1
J gene: TRBJ2-7
D gene: TRBD2
clone size: .
CDR3 protein: CSARDSGREGLSYEQYF
CDR3 DNA: TGCAGTGCTAGAGATTCGGGGCGGGAGGGCCTTTCTTACGAGCAGTACTTC

V gene: TRBV29-1
J gene: TRBJ2-2
D gene: TRBD1
clone size: .
CDR3 protein: CSATGGGTGELFF
CDR3 DNA: TGCAGCGCCACAGGGGGTGGCACCGGGGAGCTGTTTTTT

V gene: TRBV4-2
J gene: TRBJ2-7
D gene: .
clone size: .
CDR3 protein: CASSQELLAPYEQYF
CDR3 DNA: TGTGCCAGCAGCCAAGAGCTTTTAGCGCCGTACGAGCAGTACTTC

V gene: TRBV3-1
J gene: TRBJ2-1
D gene: TRBD2
clone size: .
CDR3 protein: CASKDPGLGANEQFF
CDR3 DNA: TGTGCCAGCAAAGATCCGGGACTAGGGGCCAATGAGCAGTTCTTC

V gene: TRBV28
J gene: TRBJ2-1
D gene: .
clone size: .
CDR3 protein: CASSSFGVYNEQFF
CDR3 DNA: TGTGCCAGCAGTTCGTTTGGGGTATACAATGAGCAGTTCTTC

V gene: TRBV3-1
J gene: TRBJ1-1
D gene: .
clone size: .
CDR3 protein: CASSQAPLEDTEAFF
CDR3 DNA: TGTGCCAGCAGCCAAGCTCCTTTAGAAGACACTGAAGCTTTCTTT

V gene: TRBV19
J gene: TRBJ2-5
D gene: TRBD2
clone size: .
CDR3 protein: CASKSNLISGVAGEQETQYF
CDR3 DNA: TGTGCCAGTAAATCGAATCTCATAAGCGGGGTAGCGGGAGAGCAAGAGACCCAGTACTTC

V gene: TRBV10-2
J gene: TRBJ2-5
D gene: .
clone size: .
CDR3 protein: CASSRSTGETQYF
CDR3 DNA: TGCGCCAGCAGTCGTTCGACGGGGGAGACCCAGTACTTC

V gene: TRBV20-1
J gene: TRBJ2-7
D gene: TRBD1
clone size: .
CDR3 protein: CSASDRETVYEQYF
CDR3 DNA: TGCAGTGCTAGTGACAGGGAGACAGTTTACGAGCAGTACTTC

V gene: TRBV7-9
J gene: TRBJ1-4
D gene: .
clone size: .
CDR3 protein: CASSFWQGDNEKLFF
CDR3 DNA: TGTGCCAGCAGCTTCTGGCAGGGCGATAATGAAAAACTGTTTTTT

V gene: TRBV5-6
J gene: TRBJ2-2
D gene: TRBD1
clone size: .
CDR3 protein: CASSLGDRYTGELFF
CDR3 DNA: TGTGCCAGCAGCTTGGGGGACAGGTACACCGGGGAGCTGTTTTTT

V gene: TRBV6-2/TRBV6-3
J gene: TRBJ2-3
D gene: .
clone size: .
CDR3 protein: CASSYSFGPDTQYF
CDR3 DNA: TGTGCCAGCAGTTACTCTTTTGGACCGGATACGCAGTATTTT

V gene: TRBV27
J gene: TRBJ1-5
D gene: .
clone size: .
CDR3 protein: CASSLLAGRADNQPQHF
CDR3 DNA: TGTGCCAGCAGTTTGCTAGCGGGCAGGGCAGACAATCAGCCCCAGCATTTT

V gene: TRBV27
J gene: TRBJ2-1
D gene: .
clone size: .
CDR3 protein: CASITGRGEQFF
CDR3 DNA: TGTGCCAGCATTACGGGGCGGGGTGAGCAGTTCTTC

V gene: TRBV20-1
J gene: TRBJ2-1
D gene: TRBD2
clone size: .
CDR3 protein: CSAITGTSGYNEQFF
CDR3 DNA: TGCAGTGCTATTACCGGGACTAGCGGCTACAATGAGCAGTTCTTC

V gene: TRBV6-1
J gene: TRBJ2-3
D gene: .
clone size: .
CDR3 protein: CASLLLQVSTDTQYF
CDR3 DNA: TGTGCCAGCCTCCTGTTACAGGTTTCGACAGATACGCAGTATTTT

V gene: TRBV6-1
J gene: TRBJ1-1
D gene: .
clone size: .
CDR3 protein: CASSESSGGMGAFF
CDR3 DNA: TGTGCCAGCAGTGAAAGTTCAGGCGGGATGGGAGCTTTCTTT

V gene: TRBV15
J gene: TRBJ2-5
D gene: TRBD2
clone size: .
CDR3 protein: CATSSVGTSGPLRETQYF
CDR3 DNA: TGTGCCACCAGCAGTGTCGGGACTAGCGGTCCCTTACGGGAGACCCAGTACTTC

V gene: TRBV27
J gene: TRBJ2-4
D gene: TRBD2
clone size: .
CDR3 protein: CASSLVLAAAKNIQYF
CDR3 DNA: TGTGCCAGCAGTTTAGTCCTAGCGGCAGCCAAAAACATTCAGTACTTC